This T cell receptor beta chain was observed in a study of OX40 agonist ivuxolimab in advanced cancers. Overall study: With a range of roughly 23 to 79, age averaged approximately 54 years, and 70% to 85% were male. Three patients had partial responses: one hepatocellular carcinoma, two cutaneous melanoma.

J lost 0 bases, V lost 3 bases, and 4 bases had no gene match. This CDR3 spans 15 amino acids. Germline V gene data show CDR1 as LNHNV and CDR2 as YYDKDF (reference sequence). Data came from immunoSEQ multiplex PCR; TCRdb stores just in-frame clones and leaves some out. This table has 25,000 to 35,000 clones, 80% to 85% appearing once. If patients had autoimmune disease history or systemic immunosuppression, they were excluded. Blood sampling was done at baseline, cycle 4 day 1, and cycle 7 day 1. By proportion, this clone is medium-sized. This TCR was recovered from an adult with an advanced solid tumor such as melanoma, head and neck, liver or kidney cancer. The chain employs TRBV15 and TRBJ2-7; TRBD1 aligns across 8 bases. The source was CD4+ or CD8+ T cells sorted from blood, collected in a trial of the OX40 agonist ivuxolimab. The CDR3: CATSSGTGGSYEQYF. The CDR3 nucleotides read TGTGCCACCAGCAGTGGGACAGGCGGCTCCTACGAGCAGTACTTC.